This is a list of T cell receptor beta chains from one sample in a study of cytomegalovirus exposure and HLA in healthy donors. Repertoires were generated with immunoSEQ multiplex PCR, while TCRdb's copy carries only in-frame clones and drops some. The repertoire has more than 150,000 clones, approximately 82% of them found once; the top ten carry 2.1%. Input material: PBMCs. These receptors were collected from a woman younger than 35 in good health and CMV-seropositive. Each CDR3 is given with its conserved first and last residue. A D gene is named only where the DNA matches it firmly. Clone size, where shown, is once, few, many, or a class for clones that have expanded.

v_call	clone_size	cdr3_length	j_call	d_call	cdr3_aa	cdr3_nt
TRBV30	NA	13	TRBJ2-7	NA	CAYRDTSSYEQYF	TGTGCCTACCGGGACACGAGCTCCTACGAGCAGTACTTC
TRBV25-1	NA	13	TRBJ2-7	NA	CASRGTEGSEQYF	TGTGCCAGTCGCGGGACAGAGGGCTCCGAGCAGTACTTC
TRBV28	NA	13	TRBJ1-2	NA	CASSFGQVYGYTF	TGTGCCAGCAGTTTTGGGCAAGTATATGGCTACACCTTC
TRBV4-1	NA	19	TRBJ2-6	NA	CASSQDLTGRGPGANVLTF	TGCGCCAGCAGCCAAGATCTCACAGGGAGAGGCCCTGGGGCCAACGTCCTGACTTTC
TRBV27	few	15	TRBJ2-1	TRBD1	CASSLPGQGYNEQFF	TGTGCCAGCAGTCTTCCGGGACAGGGCTACAATGAGCAGTTCTTC
TRBV14	NA	16	TRBJ2-3	TRBD2	CASSQSLAGGADTQYF	TGTGCCAGCAGCCAATCCCTAGCGGGGGGCGCAGATACGCAGTATTTT
TRBV6-4	NA	15	TRBJ2-1	TRBD2	CASSDGAGGPGEQFF	TGTGCCAGCAGTGACGGAGCGGGGGGGCCTGGTGAGCAGTTCTTC
TRBV30	NA	13	TRBJ2-5	TRBD1	CAWRGTAQETQYF	TGTGCCTGGAGGGGGACAGCCCAAGAGACCCAGTACTTC
TRBV2	NA	16	TRBJ2-1	NA	CASSHDRRQSYNEQFF	TGTGCCAGCAGTCATGACAGGAGGCAGTCCTACAATGAGCAGTTCTTC
TRBV19	NA	12	TRBJ2-1	NA	CASSQGHNEQFF	TGTGCCAGTAGCCAGGGGCACAATGAGCAGTTCTTC
TRBV9	NA	14	TRBJ1-2	NA	CASSSMTANYGYTF	TGTGCCAGCAGCTCAATGACAGCTAACTATGGCTACACCTTC
TRBV29-1	NA	11	TRBJ2-5	TRBD1	CSVGTEETQYF	TGCAGCGTAGGGACAGAAGAGACCCAGTACTTC
TRBV19	NA	17	TRBJ2-6	TRBD1	CASSPGQGAPGANVLTF	TGTGCCAGTAGCCCGGGACAGGGGGCGCCTGGGGCCAACGTCCTGACTTTC
TRBV4-1	NA	15	TRBJ1-2	TRBD1	CASSRGTGTNYGYTF	TGCGCCAGCAGCCGAGGGACAGGGACCAACTATGGCTACACCTTC
TRBV11-2	NA	15	TRBJ2-7	TRBD2	CASSLGLAGVYEQYF	TGTGCCAGCAGCTTAGGACTAGCGGGGGTTTACGAGCAGTACTTC
TRBV5-1	NA	15	TRBJ1-2	NA	CASSLATFPNYGYTF	TGCGCCAGCAGCTTGGCGACATTTCCTAACTATGGCTACACCTTC
TRBV6-5	NA	15	TRBJ1-6	NA	CASSYSRGRNSPLHF	TGTGCCAGCAGTTACTCCCGGGGTCGTAATTCACCCCTCCACTTT
TRBV10-2	NA	15	TRBJ1-6	NA	CASTPMGTSSYPLHF	TGCGCCAGCACCCCAATGGGGACATCTTCTTACCCCCTCCACTTT
TRBV7-9	NA	14	TRBJ2-1	NA	CASSAPGGYNEQFF	TGTGCCAGCAGCGCCCCCGGGGGATACAATGAGCAGTTCTTC
TRBV29-1	NA	14	TRBJ1-3	TRBD1	CSALDRGRGNTIYF	TGCAGCGCCCTGGACAGGGGCCGCGGAAACACCATATATTTT
TRBV10-2	NA	13	TRBJ1-1	TRBD1	CASRADRPAVAFF	TGCGCCAGCAGAGCGGACAGGCCCGCGGTAGCTTTCTTT
TRBV7-9	NA	14	TRBJ2-3	NA	CASSLGQEGDTQYF	TGTGCCAGCAGCTTAGGGCAGGAGGGGGATACGCAGTATTTT
TRBV2	NA	15	TRBJ2-5	TRBD2	CASRMGLAGQETQYF	TGTGCCAGCAGAATGGGACTAGCGGGGCAGGAGACCCAGTACTTC
TRBV6-5	NA	12	TRBJ1-2	NA	CASTTTGYGYTF	TGTGCCAGCACCACGACAGGCTATGGCTACACCTTC
TRBV2	NA	16	TRBJ2-1	TRBD2	CASSNKAGVSYNEQFF	TGTGCCAGCAGCAATAAAGCGGGGGTGTCCTACAATGAGCAGTTCTTC
TRBV5-5	once	13	TRBJ2-1	NA	CASSFLQFNEQFF	TGTGCCAGCAGCTTTTTACAGTTCAATGAGCAGTTCTTC
TRBV7-2	NA	13	TRBJ1-1	NA	CASSAPGAPEAFF	TGTGCCAGCAGCGCCCCAGGGGCTCCTGAAGCTTTCTTT
TRBV19	once	15	TRBJ2-7	TRBD2	CASSGTSGPSYEQYF	TGTGCCAGTAGTGGGACTAGCGGGCCTTCCTACGAGCAGTACTTC
TRBV5-5	NA	13	TRBJ1-1	TRBD1	CASSLEGAAEAFF	TGTGCCAGCAGCTTGGAGGGGGCCGCTGAAGCTTTCTTT
TRBV28	NA	20	TRBJ2-3	NA	CASSFPPSGSLFGVADTQYF	TGTGCCAGCAGTTTTCCCCCCAGCGGGTCTCTTTTCGGAGTTGCAGATACGCAGTATTTT
TRBV4-3	few	15	TRBJ2-3	TRBD2	CASSQDAGGPYTQYF	TGCGCCAGCAGCCAAGACGCGGGGGGGCCATATACGCAGTATTTT